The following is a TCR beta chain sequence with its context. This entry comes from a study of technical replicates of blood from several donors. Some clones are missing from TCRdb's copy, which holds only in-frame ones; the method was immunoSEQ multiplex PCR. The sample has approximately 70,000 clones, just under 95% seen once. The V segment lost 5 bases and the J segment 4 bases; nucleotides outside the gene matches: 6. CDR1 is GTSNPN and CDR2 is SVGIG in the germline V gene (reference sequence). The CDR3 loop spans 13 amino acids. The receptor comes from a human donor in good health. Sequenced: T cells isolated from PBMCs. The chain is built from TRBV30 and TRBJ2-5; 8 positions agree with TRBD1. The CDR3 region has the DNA TGTGCCTGGGATTCAGGGGGCCGAGAGACCCAGTACTTC. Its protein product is CAWDSGGRETQYF.